Sequencing of this T cell receptor (beta chain) was carried out in a study of shared clonotypes between healthy human individuals. Overall study: Participating donors consisted of two women and a few men aged 18 to 49.

Study donors comprised healthy, HIV-negative adults devoid of recent acute infection or vaccination. Assay execution took place at the deep level. The data were produced by immunoSEQ multiplex PCR, yet TCRdb's version contains in-frame clones alone and is incomplete. Counted here are about 470,000 clones, around 79% occurring once; the ten biggest clones make up roughly an eighth. Study-level findings and limits: Tissue TCR repertoires likely differ from these blood-only repertoires.

The germline CDR1 and CDR2 sequences are MGHRA and YSYEKL. Trimming stripped 2 bases from V and 1 base from J, with 14 bases between. The CDR3 totals 16 residues. About this clone: Its antigen is unknown.

The sequence was obtained from a middle-aged woman in good health. Some clones in this sample may be carry-over from other donors' samples. Material for sequencing was PBMCs. This chain connects TRBV4-1 to TRBJ1-2, with D possibly matching TRBD1 (5 bases). The CDR3 DNA sequence: TGCGCCAGCAGCCAAAATGGACACGGGGATAACTATGGCTACACCTTC. Amino acid sequence: CASSQNGHGDNYGYTF.